Presented here are 28 T cell receptor beta chains from one specimen sequenced in a study of OX40 agonist ivuxolimab in advanced cancers. Generated by immunoSEQ multiplex PCR, the TCRdb table keeps only in-frame clones and is missing some. Here the sample spans 77,000 or so clones, 88% being singletons. The specimen was CD4+ or CD8+ T cells sorted from blood, collected in a trial of the OX40 agonist ivuxolimab. The receptors derive from an adult with an advanced solid tumor such as melanoma, head and neck, liver or kidney cancer.

The chain is built from TRBV2 and TRBJ1-1, with D unresolved. Trimming took 1 base from V and 11 from J, leaving 8 bases between them. From germline, CDR1 is SNHLY and CDR2 FYNNEI. The CDR3 runs to 11 residues. The CDR3 DNA sequence: TGTGCCAGCAGTGAAGGAAAGCGGGCTTTCTTT. Translation: CASSEGKRAFF.

The chain carries TRBV2 and TRBJ1-4, with D unclear. The CDR3 has 13 amino acids. The germline V gene encodes CDR1 SNHLY and CDR2 FYNNEI. V was shortened by 6 bases and J by 6 bases, with 11 bases between the two germline ends. DNA for the CDR3: TGTGCCAGCAGCGCTCGGGTTGATGAAAAACTGTTTTTT. Translated: CASSARVDEKLFF.

The J gene is TRBJ1-2, the V gene TRBV4-2; possibly TRBD1 for D (5 bases). This CDR3 contains 13 residues. Germline V gives CDR1 LGHNA, CDR2 YNFKEQ. The V end was cut by 0 bases, the J end by 7 bases, with 9 bases between. CDR3 sequence (DNA): TGTGCCAGCAGCCAAGACAGGGCCGGTGGCTACACCTTC. Translated, it gives CASSQDRAGGYTF.

The chain employs TRBV28 and TRBJ1-1, with D unresolved. Germline-derived CDR1 and CDR2 are MDHEN and SYDVKM. Trimming left V 7 bases short and J 0 bases short, with 12 bases between. The CDR3 length is 14 residues. In DNA, the CDR3 is TGTGCCAGCATCCTGACACCAATGAACACTGAAGCTTTCTTT. Translation: CASILTPMNTEAFF.

This clone has just one count. CDR3 nucleotide sequence: TGTGCCAGCAGCCGCATGGGCCAGGTCGGAGAGCCCCAGCATTTT. Its protein product is CASSRMGQVGEPQHF. V usage is TRBV7-8 and J usage is TRBJ1-5; unclear D gene. Per the germline V gene, CDR1 is SGHVS and CDR2 is FQNEAQ. V shed 5 bases and J shed 8 bases, with 19 bases lying between them. The CDR3 runs 15 residues.

For the CDR3, the DNA is TGTGCCAGCAGCTTTTCCGGGAGCACAGATACGCAGTATTTT. Translation gives CASSFSGSTDTQYF. This chain links TRBV11-2 with TRBJ2-3; D unclear. CDR1 and CDR2 from the germline V gene are SGHAT and FQNNGV. The CDR3 is made up of 14 amino acids. Trimming stripped 3 bases from V and 0 bases from J, with 7 bases between.

The J gene is TRBJ2-2, the V gene TRBV28, with D perhaps TRBD2 (5 bases). The V end lost 5 bases, the J end lost 5 bases, and 18 bases lay between the germline ends. Germline V CDR1 and CDR2: MDHEN, SYDVKM. The CDR3 loop spans 16 amino acids. The DNA of the CDR3 is TGTGCCAGCAGTCCCCTCGGTAGCGCGAGGACCGGGGAGCTGTTTTTT. Residues: CASSPLGSARTGELFF.

This clone was found a few times. The gene calls are TRBV5-1 and TRBJ1-2; no firm D call. This CDR3 region has 12 residues. Trimming took off 0 bases at V and 10 bases at J, with 10 bases between the two ends. Germline V gives CDR1 SGHRS, CDR2 YFSETQ. The CDR3 loop reads CASSLGQLDYTF. CDR3 nucleotides: TGCGCCAGCAGCTTGGGGCAGCTGGACTACACCTTC.

V gene TRBV6-1 combines with J gene TRBJ2-3; 7 bases map to TRBD2. Germline CDR1 reads MNHNS; CDR2 reads SASEGT. Trimming removed 6 bases from V and 11 bases from J; junction bases left unmatched: 14. CDR3 length: 14 amino acids. The CDR3 DNA reads as TGTGCCAGCAGCCCGGGGGGACTAACAAAAGAGCAGTATTTT. Translated: CASSPGGLTKEQYF.

The V gene is TRBV6-1, the J gene TRBJ2-7, with 7 bases identical to TRBD1. V was clipped by 11 bases and J by 2 bases; unmatched bases: 6. Germline CDR1 reads MNHNS; CDR2 reads SASEGT. The CDR3 is 12 residues long. The CDR3 nucleotides read TGTGCCGGTCAGACAGGGACCTACGAGCAGTACTTC. Its protein is CAGQTGTYEQYF.

The chain employs TRBV10-3 and TRBJ2-3, with TRBD2 as a possible D gene (5 bases). Germline lookup yields CDR1 ENHRY and CDR2 SYGVKD. The germline V and J ends were trimmed by 3 bases and 3 bases, with 13 bases remaining between them. This CDR3 is 15 amino acids long. CDR3 nucleotide sequence: TGTGCCATCAGTGAAGGGCTGCGGGCGACAGATACGCAGTATTTT. As protein: CAISEGLRATDTQYF.

The J gene is TRBJ2-1, the V gene TRBV5-8; 7 nucleotides match TRBD2. The CDR3 spans 14 residues. Germline V gene lookup returns CDR1 SGHTS and CDR2 YDEGEE. V lost 1 base and J lost 4; bases outside the gene matches: 2. CDR3 sequence (DNA): TGTGCCAGCAGCTTGCGCGGGAGTTACAATGAGCAGTTCTTC. This sequence encodes CASSLRGSYNEQFF.

V is TRBV12-5 and J is TRBJ2-3, with 10 nucleotides matching TRBD1. Germline-derived CDR1 and CDR2 are LGHNT and FRNRAP. V lost 6 bases and J lost 6; bases outside the gene matches: 9. This CDR3 region has 15 residues. CDR3 loop: CASGGGQGFWDTQYF. For the CDR3, the DNA is TGTGCTAGTGGCGGGGGACAGGGGTTTTGGGATACGCAGTATTTT.

V usage is TRBV4-1 and J usage is TRBJ1-3; D is uncertain. This CDR3 spans 13 amino acids. V lost 4 bases and J lost 3, with 7 bases in between. Germline V gives CDR1 MGHRA, CDR2 YSYEKL. The CDR3 loop is CASSLRGGNTIYF. In DNA form, the CDR3 reads TGCGCCAGCAGCCTCCGGGGTGGAAACACCATATATTTT.

The rearrangement links TRBV7-9 to TRBJ2-1; TRBD2 matches at 8 bases. V shed 8 bases and J 7 bases; nucleotides not matched to a gene: 7. The germline CDR1 and CDR2 sequences are SEHNR and FQNEAQ (reference sequence). CDR3 size: 13 residues. CDR3 DNA: TGTGCCAGCGGCCGGGAGGGCCGGAATGAGCAGTTCTTC. It encodes CASGREGRNEQFF.

This clone occurred once. The J gene is TRBJ1-1, the V gene TRBV11-2; D is perhaps TRBD1 (5 bases). CDR3 size: 14 residues. CDR1 SGHAT and CDR2 FQNNGV come from the germline V gene. Trimming stripped 5 bases from V and 4 bases from J, with 14 bases between. The CDR3 sequence is CASSRPGPSTEAFF. CDR3 nucleotides: TGTGCCAGCAGCCGGCCGGGACCCTCCACTGAAGCTTTCTTT.

The chain is built from TRBV20-1 and TRBJ1-2; no definite D call. V was trimmed by 3 bases and J by 8 bases, leaving 10 bases between them. Germline loops: CDR1 DFQATT, CDR2 SNEGSKA (reference sequence). This CDR3 has 11 amino acids. DNA of the CDR3: TGCAGTGCTAGTAGGAGTCTCGGCTACACCTTC. This sequence encodes CSASRSLGYTF.

This chain links TRBV30 with TRBJ2-2; D remains ambiguous. Germline V gene data show CDR1 as GTSNPN and CDR2 as SVGIG (reference sequence). The CDR3 covers 14 residues. The ends were cut back, 4 bases at V and 0 bases at J, with 9 bases in the middle. In DNA form, the CDR3 reads TGTGCCTGGACCCCAGGCCCGAACACCGGGGAGCTGTTTTTT. Protein product: CAWTPGPNTGELFF.

The chain uses TRBV5-1 and TRBJ2-2; TRBD1 agrees at 10 bases. Trimming cost V 4 bases and J 5 bases; bases outside gene matches: 8. The length of the CDR3 is 16 residues. Germline CDR1 is SGHRS and CDR2 is YFSETQ. The CDR3: CASSPRTGGLTGELFF. Written as DNA, the CDR3 is TGCGCCAGCAGCCCACGGACAGGGGGTTTAACCGGGGAGCTGTTTTTT.

This clone showed up just once. The rearrangement links TRBV19 to TRBJ2-1, with D possibly matching TRBD2 (7 bases). There are 16 residues in the CDR3. Germline CDR1 is LNHDA and CDR2 is SQIVND (reference sequence). V shed 1 base and J shed 5 bases, with 15 bases lying between them. DNA for the CDR3: TGTGCCAGTAGTATAGTCACGGGGGGCCGTAACAATGAGCAGTTCTTC. Residues: CASSIVTGGRNNEQFF.

The rearrangement uses TRBV6-5 and TRBJ1-1; 7 nucleotides align to TRBD1. J lost 0 bases, V lost 5 bases, and 6 bases had no gene match. Germline V gene data show CDR1 as MNHEY and CDR2 as SVGAGI. The CDR3 contains 15 residues. CDR3 bases: TGTGCCAGCAGTCAGGGGGGGCGGGTGAACACTGAAGCTTTCTTT. It codes for CASSQGGRVNTEAFF.

The chain uses TRBV19 and TRBJ2-1; a weak D match, TRBD1 (6 bases). This CDR3 comprises 15 residues. CDR1 is LNHDA and CDR2 is SQIVND in the germline V gene (reference sequence). Trimming cost V 4 bases and J 6 bases, with 16 bases left between them. CDR3 region: CASSSHRDPVNEQFF. CDR3 sequence (DNA): TGTGCCAGTAGTAGCCACAGGGATCCTGTCAATGAGCAGTTCTTC.

The chain has TRBV2 and TRBJ1-4, with TRBD1 matching over 7 bases. CDR3 size: 16 residues. The germline V gene encodes CDR1 SNHLY and CDR2 FYNNEI. V lost 1 base, J lost 6 bases, and 8 bases stayed unmatched. CDR3 nucleotide sequence: TGTGCCAGCAGTGAAGAGGGGGCAAGACGGGATGAAAAACTGTTTTTT. It specifies CASSEEGARRDEKLFF. Variable domain in full (rest from reference TRBV2 and TRBJ1-4): EPEVTQTPSHQVTQMGQEVILRCVPISNHLYFYWYRQILGQKVEFLVSFYNNEISEKSEIFDDQFSVERPDGSNFTLKIRSTKLEDSAMYFCASSEEGARRDEKLFFGSGTQLSVL.

The CDR3, as DNA: TGTGCCAGCAGCCCCGGGACACTGAGTGCTAGCACAGATACGCAGTATTTT. As protein: CASSPGTLSASTDTQYF. The rearrangement links TRBV5-8 to TRBJ2-3; a possible D gene is TRBD1 (6 bases). This CDR3 has 17 residues. Trimming cost V 4 bases and J 0 bases, with 18 bases left between them. Germline V gene data show CDR1 as SGHTS and CDR2 as YDEGEE.

The rearrangement links TRBV7-8 to TRBJ2-2; D may be TRBD1 (6 bases). Germline V CDR1 and CDR2: SGHVS, FQNEAQ. The CDR3 covers 13 residues. Trimming pared 4 bases from V and 5 bases from J, leaving 8 bases between. The CDR3 protein is CASSSQGTGELFF. In DNA form, the CDR3 reads TGTGCCAGCAGCTCCCAGGGGACCGGGGAGCTGTTTTTT.

The V call is TRBV7-8, the J call TRBJ1-2, with 8 bases aligning to TRBD1. CDR1 is SGHVS, CDR2 FQNEAQ, per germline. This CDR3 spans 13 amino acids. Trimming cost V 5 bases and J 7 bases; bases outside gene matches: 6. CDR3 sequence reads: CASSKRQGTGYTF. CDR3 nucleotides: TGTGCCAGCAGCAAAAGACAGGGGACTGGCTACACCTTC.

The chain carries TRBV30 and TRBJ2-1, with TRBD2 matching 14 bases. V lost 2 bases and J lost 8; bases outside the gene matches: 8. CDR3 size: 16 residues. Germline CDR1 reads GTSNPN; CDR2 reads SVGIG (reference sequence). CDR3 sequence (DNA): TGTGCCTGGAGTCTCGGACTAGCGGGGGGAAGGGATGAGCAGTTCTTC. Translated, it gives CAWSLGLAGGRDEQFF.

V is TRBV5-1 and J is TRBJ2-5; 7 bases map to TRBD1. V trimming: 4 bases; J trimming: 5 bases; junction bases outside the gene matches: 5. In germline, CDR1 is SGHRS, CDR2 YFSETQ. CDR3 length: 13 amino acids. CDR3 loop: CASSHDRAETQYF. As DNA, the CDR3 is TGCGCCAGCAGCCACGACAGGGCGGAGACCCAGTACTTC.